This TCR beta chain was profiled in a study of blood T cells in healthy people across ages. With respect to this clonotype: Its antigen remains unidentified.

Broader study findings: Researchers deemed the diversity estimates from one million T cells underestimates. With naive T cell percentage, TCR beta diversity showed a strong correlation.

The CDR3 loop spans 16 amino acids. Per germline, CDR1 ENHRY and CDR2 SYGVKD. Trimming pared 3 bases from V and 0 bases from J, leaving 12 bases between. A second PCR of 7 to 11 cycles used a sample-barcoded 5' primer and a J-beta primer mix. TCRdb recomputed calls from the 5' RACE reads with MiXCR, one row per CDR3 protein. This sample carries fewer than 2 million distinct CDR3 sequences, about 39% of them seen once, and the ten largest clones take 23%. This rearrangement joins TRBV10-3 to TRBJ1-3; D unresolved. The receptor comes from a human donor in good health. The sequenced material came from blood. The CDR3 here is CAISEGSRLSGNTIYF. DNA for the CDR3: TGTGCCATCAGTGAAGGAAGTAGGCTCTCTGGAAACACCATATATTTT.